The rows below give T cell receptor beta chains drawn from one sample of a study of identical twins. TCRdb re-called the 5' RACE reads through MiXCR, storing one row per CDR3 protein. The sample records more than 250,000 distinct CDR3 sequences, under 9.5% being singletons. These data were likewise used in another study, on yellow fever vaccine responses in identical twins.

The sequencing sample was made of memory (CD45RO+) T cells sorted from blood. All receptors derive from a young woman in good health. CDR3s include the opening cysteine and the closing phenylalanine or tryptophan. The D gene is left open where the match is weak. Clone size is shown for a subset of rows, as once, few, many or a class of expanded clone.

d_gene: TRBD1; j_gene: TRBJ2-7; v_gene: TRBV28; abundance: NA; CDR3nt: TGTGCCAGCAGTCTACAGACAGGGTCCTACGAGCAGTACTTC; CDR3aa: CASSLQTGSYEQYF
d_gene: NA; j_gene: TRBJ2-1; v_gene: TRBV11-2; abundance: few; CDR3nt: TGTGCCAGCAGCCCTAGTAGGGGGGGAGGAGCCCACAATGAGCAGTTCTTC; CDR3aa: CASSPSRGGGAHNEQFF
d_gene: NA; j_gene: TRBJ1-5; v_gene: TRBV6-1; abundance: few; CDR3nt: TGTGCCAGCAGTGATCAGGGGTTCAATCAGCCCCAGCATTTT; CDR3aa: CASSDQGFNQPQHF
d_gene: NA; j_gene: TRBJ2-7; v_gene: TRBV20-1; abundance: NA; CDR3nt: TGCAGTGCTAGAGTGCGGGGCCCCTACGAGCAGTACTTC; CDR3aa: CSARVRGPYEQYF
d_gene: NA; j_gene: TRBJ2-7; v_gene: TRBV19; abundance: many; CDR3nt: TGTGCCAGTAGTGAACTTCGGAAGGGCGAGCAGTACTTC; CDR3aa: CASSELRKGEQYF
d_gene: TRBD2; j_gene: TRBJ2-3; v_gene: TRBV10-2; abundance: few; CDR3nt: TGCGCCAGCGTAAGCGGGAGAGTAACAGATACGCAGTATTTT; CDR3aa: CASVSGRVTDTQYF
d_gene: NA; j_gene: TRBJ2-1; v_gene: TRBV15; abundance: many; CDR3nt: TGTGCCACCAGCAGAGCAGGGTTCAATGAGCAGTTCTTC; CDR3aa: CATSRAGFNEQFF
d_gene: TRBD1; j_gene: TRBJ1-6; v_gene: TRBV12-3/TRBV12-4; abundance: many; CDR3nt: TGTGCCAGCAGTAAAGACAGGGTGAATTCACCCCTCCACTTT; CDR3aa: CASSKDRVNSPLHF
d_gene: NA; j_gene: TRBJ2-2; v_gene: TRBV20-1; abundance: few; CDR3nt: TGCAGTGCTCACACTCCATATCCGGAGAACACCGGGGAGCTGTTTTTT; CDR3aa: CSAHTPYPENTGELFF
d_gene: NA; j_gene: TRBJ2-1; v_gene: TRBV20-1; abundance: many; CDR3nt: TGCAGTGCTAGAGAAGCCCGCTCCTACAATGAGCAGTTCTTC; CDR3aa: CSAREARSYNEQFF
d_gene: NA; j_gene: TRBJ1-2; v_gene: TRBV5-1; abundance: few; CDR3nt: TGCGCCAGCAGCCCCCCCCACAACTATGGCTACACCTTC; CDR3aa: CASSPPHNYGYTF
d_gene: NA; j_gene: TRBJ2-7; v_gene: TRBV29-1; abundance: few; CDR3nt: TGCAGCACGGGAAAGGGGCTAGCGAGGGACGAGCAGTACTTC; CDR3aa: CSTGKGLARDEQYF
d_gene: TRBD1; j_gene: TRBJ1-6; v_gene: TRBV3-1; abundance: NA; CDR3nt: TGTGCCAGCAGCCATACTCGGGACAGGGCTTCACCCCTCCACTTT; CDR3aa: CASSHTRDRASPLHF
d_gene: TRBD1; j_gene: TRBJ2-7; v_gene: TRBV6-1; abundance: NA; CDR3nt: TGTGCCAGCAGCGCCGGGACAGGGGTTATCAACGAGCAGTACTTC; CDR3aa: CASSAGTGVINEQYF
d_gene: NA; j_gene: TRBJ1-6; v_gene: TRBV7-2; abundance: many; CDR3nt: TGTGCCAGCAGCACGGCGGGGGGAAATAATTCACCCCTCCACTTT; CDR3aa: CASSTAGGNNSPLHF
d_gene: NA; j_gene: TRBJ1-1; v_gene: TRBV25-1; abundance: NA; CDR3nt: TGTGCCAGCAGTTCCATTGGGACCACTGAAGCTTTCTTT; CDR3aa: CASSSIGTTEAFF
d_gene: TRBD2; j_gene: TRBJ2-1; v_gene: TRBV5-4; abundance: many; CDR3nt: TGTGCCAGCAGCTTGTTTGATAGCGGGGGGGCCGTTGAGCAGTTCTTC; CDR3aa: CASSLFDSGGAVEQFF
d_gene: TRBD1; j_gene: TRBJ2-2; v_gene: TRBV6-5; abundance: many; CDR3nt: TGTGCCAGCAGTTTTGGGACAGGGTCGCGGAACACCGGGGAGCTGTTTTTT; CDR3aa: CASSFGTGSRNTGELFF
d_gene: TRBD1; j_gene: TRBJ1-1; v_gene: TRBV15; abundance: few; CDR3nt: TGTGCCACCAGCAGAGATCAGGGGGAAGAAGCTTTCTTT; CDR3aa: CATSRDQGEEAFF
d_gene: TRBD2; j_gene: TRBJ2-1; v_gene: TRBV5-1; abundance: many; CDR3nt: TGCGCCAGCAGGATGGGACTAGCGGGATTAAACAATGAGCAGTTCTTC; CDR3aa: CASRMGLAGLNNEQFF
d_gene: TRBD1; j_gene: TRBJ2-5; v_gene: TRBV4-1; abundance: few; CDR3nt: TGCGCCAGCAGCCAGCAGGGACAGGAGGAGACCCAGTACTTC; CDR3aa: CASSQQGQEETQYF
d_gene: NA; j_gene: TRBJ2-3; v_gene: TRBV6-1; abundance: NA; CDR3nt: TGTGCCAGCAGCGCTCCGAGTGACGGGGCCACAGATACGCAGTATTTT; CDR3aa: CASSAPSDGATDTQYF